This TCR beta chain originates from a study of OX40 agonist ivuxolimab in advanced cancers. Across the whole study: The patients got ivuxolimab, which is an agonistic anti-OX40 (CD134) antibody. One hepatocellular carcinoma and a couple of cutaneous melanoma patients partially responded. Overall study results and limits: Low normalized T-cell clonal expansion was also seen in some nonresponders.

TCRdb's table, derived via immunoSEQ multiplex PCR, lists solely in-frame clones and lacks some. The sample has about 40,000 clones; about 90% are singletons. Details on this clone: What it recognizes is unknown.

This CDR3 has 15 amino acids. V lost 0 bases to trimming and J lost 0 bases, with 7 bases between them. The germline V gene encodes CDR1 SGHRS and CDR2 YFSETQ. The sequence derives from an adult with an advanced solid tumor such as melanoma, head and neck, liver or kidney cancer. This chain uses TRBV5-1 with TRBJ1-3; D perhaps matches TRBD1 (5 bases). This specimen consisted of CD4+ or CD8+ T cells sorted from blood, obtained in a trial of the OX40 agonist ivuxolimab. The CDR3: CASSLVGASGNTIYF. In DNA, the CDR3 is TGCGCCAGCAGCTTGGTCGGGGCCTCTGGAAACACCATATATTTT.